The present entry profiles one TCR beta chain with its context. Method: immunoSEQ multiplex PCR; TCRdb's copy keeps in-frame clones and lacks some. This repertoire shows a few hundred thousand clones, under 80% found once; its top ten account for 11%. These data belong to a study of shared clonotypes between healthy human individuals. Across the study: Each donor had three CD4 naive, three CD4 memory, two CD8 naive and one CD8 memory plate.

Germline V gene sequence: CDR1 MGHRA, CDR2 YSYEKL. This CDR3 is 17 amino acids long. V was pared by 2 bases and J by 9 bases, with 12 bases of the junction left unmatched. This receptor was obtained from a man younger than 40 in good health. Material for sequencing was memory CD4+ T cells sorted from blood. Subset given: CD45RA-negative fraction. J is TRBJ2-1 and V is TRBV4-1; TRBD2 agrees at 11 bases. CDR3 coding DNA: TGCGCCAGCAGCCAATTACTAGCGGGGGTTGGGAAGGGTGAGCAGTTCTTC. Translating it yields CASSQLLAGVGKGEQFF.